This T cell receptor beta chain is drawn from a study of OX40 agonist ivuxolimab in advanced cancers. Study-level points and caveats: Among the lowest peripheral clonal expansion occurred in 0.1-3.0 mg/kg partial responders. In CD8+ T cells, expanded clones were on average more numerous than in CD4+.

Profiling relied on immunoSEQ multiplex PCR, and the TCRdb table lists in-frame clones only, not all of them. The table records approximately 72,000 clones, 70% to 90% of them present only once. Blood sampling was done at baseline, cycle 4 day 1, and cycle 7 day 1. Worth noting for this clone: Its cognate antigen is unknown.

Germline CDR1 and CDR2: KGHSH and LQKENI. The CDR3 runs 14 residues. J was trimmed by 8 bases and V by 2 bases; bases with no gene match: 2. The J gene is TRBJ1-6, the V gene TRBV18; 8 bases agree with TRBD1. The TCR sequence derives from an adult with an advanced solid tumor such as melanoma, head and neck, liver or kidney cancer. Sequencing used CD4+ or CD8+ T cells sorted from blood, obtained in a trial of the OX40 agonist ivuxolimab. The CDR3 bases are TGTGCCAGCTCACCAATGGACAGGGATTCACCCCTCCACTTT. It is translated as CASSPMDRDSPLHF.